The 9 T cell receptor beta chains below come from one sample, sequenced in a study of response to subunit inactivated influenza vaccine. MiXCR was run by TCRdb on the RT-PCR reads, yielding one entry per CDR3 protein. Of roughly 710,000 distinct CDR3 sequences in the sample, around 15% were seen once. Sequenced here: PBMCs from blood, sampled 14 to 15 days before vaccination. The origin of the receptors is a man aged 50 or older who received an inactivated influenza vaccine.

This clonotype has ten or more counts. V gene TRBV4-1 combines with J gene TRBJ2-5; the match to TRBD1 covers 9 bases. The CDR3 loop spans 16 amino acids. V shed 1 base, J shed 2 bases, and the junction held 5 bases outside the gene matches. CDR1 MGHRA and CDR2 YSYEKL come from the germline V gene. In DNA form, the CDR3 reads TGCGCCAGCAGCCAAGTGGGGGACAGGGCACAAGAGACCCAGTACTTC. It translates to CASSQVGDRAQETQYF.

This clonotype was detected a few times. The chain couples TRBV6-1 to TRBJ1-5; D is ambiguous. Germline V gene sequence: CDR1 MNHNS, CDR2 SASEGT. V was cut by 7 bases and J by 5 bases, with 15 bases left in between. This CDR3 is 14 amino acids long. Written as DNA, the CDR3 is TGTGCCAGCAAAGAACAGAGGTCAGATCAGCCCCAGCATTTT. Amino acid sequence: CASKEQRSDQPQHF.

This clonotype has at least ten counts. The chain couples TRBV12-3 or TRBV12-4 to TRBJ1-1, with TRBD1 matching 9 bases. CDR3 length: 16 residues. The V gene end was trimmed by 6 bases and the J gene end by 0 bases; junction bases not matched to a gene: 8. In DNA form, the CDR3 reads TGTGCCAGCAGACCCGGGACAGGGCGCATGAACACTGAAGCTTTCTTT. Encoded protein: CASRPGTGRMNTEAFF.

This clonotype has a handful of counts. V gene TRBV4-2 combines with J gene TRBJ1-6; 9 positions agree with TRBD1. V dropped 1 base and J dropped 11; count of bases not matched to a gene: 3. Germline lookup yields CDR1 LGHNA and CDR2 YNFKEQ. This CDR3 is built from 14 residues. CDR3 loop: CASSQAGQGPPLHF. The DNA for the CDR3 is TGTGCCAGCAGCCAAGCCGGACAGGGGCCACCCCTCCACTTT.

In this sample, this clonotype turned up a few times. The chain has TRBV4-1 and TRBJ2-5; 7 bases line up with TRBD2. Losses at the gene ends were 1 base for V and 8 bases for J; bases not matched to a gene: 13. CDR3 size: 16 residues. Germline CDR1 MGHRA, CDR2 YSYEKL. CDR3 sequence (DNA): TGCGCCAGCAGCCAAGTTCTAGCGGCTTCCAAGAGAACCCAGTACTTC. Translated, it gives CASSQVLAASKRTQYF.

V is TRBV24-1 and J is TRBJ2-2, with 10 bases that match TRBD2. This CDR3 is 15 amino acids long. After removal of 5 bases from V and 5 bases from J, the junction contained 4 bases not matched to a gene. Germline V gene data show CDR1 as KGHDR and CDR2 as SFDVKD. The CDR3 sequence: CATSVPSGGTGELFF. DNA of the CDR3: TGTGCCACCAGTGTTCCTAGCGGGGGTACCGGGGAGCTGTTTTTT.

The sample holds a few counts of this clonotype. V and J are TRBV7-2 and TRBJ2-7; a weak D match, TRBD1 (6 bases). The CDR3 has 14 residues. Between the trimmed V and J ends, which lost 6 bases and 2 bases, there was a span of 14 bases. The germline CDR1 and CDR2 sequences are SGHTA and FQGNSA. The CDR3 DNA reads TGTGCCAGCAGTCAGACAGGTTCCCCCTACGAGCAGTACTTC. Encoded protein: CASSQTGSPYEQYF.

In this sample, this clonotype turned up many times. The V gene is TRBV4-2, the J gene TRBJ2-5, with 10 nucleotides matching TRBD2. V was clipped by 1 base and J by 4 bases; unmatched bases: 6. This CDR3 spans 16 amino acids. In germline, CDR1 is LGHNA, CDR2 YNFKEQ. The CDR3 DNA reads TGTGCCAGCAGCCAAGCGGCCGGGACTAGCGTAGAGACCCAGTACTTC. It encodes CASSQAAGTSVETQYF.

This clonotype appeared a few times. The chain employs TRBV10-2 and TRBJ2-5, with D tentatively TRBD1 (6 bases). Germline CDR1 reads WSHSY; CDR2 reads SAAADI. CDR3 length: 14 amino acids. V was cut by 3 bases and J by 1 base, with 9 bases left in between. The CDR3 nucleotides read TGCGCCAGCAGTGACGCAGGGGTCCAAGAGACCCAGTACTTC. Protein: CASSDAGVQETQYF.